The 21 T cell receptor beta chains reported below all come from one sample, sequenced in a study of control samples from healthy donors and cancer patients. Profiling relied on immunoSEQ multiplex PCR, and the TCRdb table lists in-frame clones only, not all of them. The sample contains 120,000 or so clones, 80% to 90% of which appear only once. Sequencing was carried out using blood. The receptors stem from a man aged 40-55 years in good health.

This clone was detected only once. The chain employs TRBV13 and TRBJ2-3; TRBD2 aligns across 9 bases. The CDR3 is 15 residues long. In germline, CDR1 is PRHDT, CDR2 FYEKMQ (reference sequence). V lost 4 bases and J lost 4; bases outside the gene matches: 6. CDR3 sequence: CASSWAGGFPDTQYF. The CDR3 bases are TGTGCCAGCAGCTGGGCGGGAGGGTTCCCAGATACGCAGTATTTT.

The chain combines TRBV7-9 with TRBJ1-2; 9 bases agree with TRBD1. Germline assignment: CDR1 SEHNR and CDR2 FQNEAQ (reference sequence). This CDR3 spans 13 amino acids. With V trimmed by 5 bases and J by 5 bases, 3 bases remained unmatched. CDR3 amino acids: CASSPDRGYGYTF. The CDR3, as DNA: TGTGCCAGCAGCCCCGACAGGGGGTATGGCTACACCTTC.

This clone was observed at least ten times. This rearrangement joins TRBV19 to TRBJ2-7; the D gene is possibly TRBD1 (6 bases). Germline CDR1 is LNHDA and CDR2 is SQIVND (reference sequence). The CDR3 loop spans 15 amino acids. Trimming shortened V by 6 bases and J by 2 bases, and 17 bases separated the two germline ends. The CDR3 DNA reads as TGTGCCAGTAGCCTTTCCGGGACAACCCCCTACGAGCAGTACTTC. Translated, it gives CASSLSGTTPYEQYF.

The rearrangement uses TRBV4-2 and TRBJ1-6; tentative D call: TRBD1 (5 bases). V lost 4 bases and J lost 2, with 12 bases in between. This CDR3 contains 16 residues. Germline V CDR1 and CDR2: LGHNA, YNFKEQ. CDR3 in DNA: TGTGCCAGCAGCCCCCGGGACGTCGCCTATAATTCACCCCTCCACTTT. It yields the protein CASSPRDVAYNSPLHF.

This chain links TRBV7-9 with TRBJ1-1; no reliable D call. The V end lost 5 bases, the J end lost 5 bases, and 9 bases lay between the germline ends. Germline CDR1 SEHNR, CDR2 FQNEAQ (reference sequence). This CDR3 region has 12 residues. The CDR3 DNA follows: TGTGCCAGCAGCCCTTCAGGTACTGAAGCTTTCTTT. Its protein product is CASSPSGTEAFF.

This clone occurred a few times. The chain recombines TRBV25-1 with TRBJ2-1; D remains ambiguous. V lost 5 bases, J lost 7 bases, and 6 bases lay in between. Germline CDR1 reads MGHDK; CDR2 reads SYGVNS. The CDR3 spans 11 residues. The CDR3 nucleotides are TGTGCCAGCAGTTTGGGGAATGAGCAGTTCTTC. This translates into CASSLGNEQFF.

The chain couples TRBV5-5 to TRBJ2-5; 7 bases fit TRBD2. The CDR3 contains 15 residues. The trim removed 2 bases at V and 2 bases at J, leaving 6 bases unmatched. The germline V gene encodes CDR1 SGHKS and CDR2 YYEKEE (reference sequence). CDR3 residues: CASSFFGGKQETQYF. CDR3 nucleotide sequence: TGTGCCAGCAGCTTTTTCGGGGGGAAACAAGAGACCCAGTACTTC.

The chain uses TRBV24-1 and TRBJ2-3, with 8 bases fitting TRBD1. From germline, CDR1 is KGHDR and CDR2 SFDVKD. V lost 7 bases, J lost 4 bases, and 9 bases stayed unmatched. This CDR3 is built from 15 residues. As DNA, the CDR3 is TGTGCCACCAGCCAGGGGGCGAGTCGGGCAGATACGCAGTATTTT. Its protein is CATSQGASRADTQYF.

The chain links TRBV7-9 to TRBJ1-1, with D uncertain. The germline gives CDR1 SEHNR, CDR2 FQNEAQ (reference sequence). The CDR3 totals 14 residues. V was shortened by 3 bases and J by 1 base, with 9 bases between the two germline ends. CDR3 protein: CASSLSAGNTEAFF. CDR3 nucleotides: TGTGCCAGCAGCTTGAGTGCAGGGAACACTGAAGCTTTCTTT.

This clone was observed a handful of times. V usage is TRBV7-9 and J usage is TRBJ1-2; D is undetermined. The V end was cut by 5 bases, the J end by 8 bases, with 15 bases between. Per the germline V gene, CDR1 is SEHNR and CDR2 is FQNEAQ (reference sequence). The CDR3 extends over 13 amino acids. The DNA for the CDR3 is TGTGCCAGCAGCCGTACGGCGGATCAAGGCTACACCTTC. It yields the protein CASSRTADQGYTF. Full variable domain (outside the CDR3, taken from reference TRBV7-9 and TRBJ1-2): DTGVSQNPRHKITKRGQNVTFRCDPISEHNRLYWYRQTLGQGPEFLTYFQNEAQLEKSRLLSDRFSAERPKGSFSTLEIQRTEQGDSAMYLCASSRTADQGYTFGSGTRLTVV.

The chain employs TRBV24-1 and TRBJ1-5; D perhaps matches TRBD1 (5 bases). CDR3 length: 15 residues. Germline-derived CDR1 and CDR2 are KGHDR and SFDVKD. V was pared by 3 bases and J by 1 base, with 9 bases between. CDR3 loop: CATSDAGWSNQPQHF. For the CDR3, the DNA is TGTGCCACCAGTGATGCAGGGTGGAGCAATCAGCCCCAGCATTTT.

This chain connects TRBV4-1 to TRBJ2-5; TRBD1 matches at 7 bases. Trimming cost V 3 bases and J 4 bases; bases outside gene matches: 5. The CDR3 length is 14 residues. Looked up from germline, CDR1 is MGHRA and CDR2 is YSYEKL. The CDR3 region has the DNA TGCGCCAGCAGCCAGACCGCAGGGGGAGAGACCCAGTACTTC. Translated: CASSQTAGGETQYF.

Comments on this clone: Germline is not matched at one junction end, which may reflect a read error. Here the CDR3 reads CAWNAGTNTRYF. The CDR3 DNA follows: TGTGCCTGGAATGCGGGAACCAACACGCGGTATTTT. The V call is TRBV30, the J call TRBJ2-3; tentative D call: TRBD2 (6 bases). This CDR3 contains 12 residues. Germline-derived CDR1 and CDR2 are GTSNPN and SVGIG (reference sequence).

Here the CDR3 reads CASSSRDFNQPQHF. As DNA, the CDR3 is TGTGCCAGCAGTTCCCGGGACTTCAATCAGCCCCAGCATTTT. The chain is built from TRBV6-6 and TRBJ1-5; D may be TRBD1 (5 bases). The CDR3 loop spans 14 amino acids. The germline gives CDR1 MNHNY, CDR2 SVGAGI (reference sequence). V gave up 4 bases and J gave up 3 bases, with 10 bases separating them.

V gene TRBV5-6 combines with J gene TRBJ2-7; D uncertain. This CDR3 has 14 residues. Per the germline V gene, CDR1 is SGHDT and CDR2 is YYEEEE. Trimming removed 6 bases from V and 0 bases from J, with 13 bases in between. The CDR3 loop is CASIRQRSSYEQYF. In nucleotides, the CDR3 is TGTGCCAGCATTAGGCAGCGAAGCTCCTACGAGCAGTACTTC.

This clone came up once. The V gene is TRBV7-2, the J gene TRBJ1-5; the D is unclear. Deletions cut 5 bases from V and 2 bases from J, with 13 bases between. The CDR3 has 15 residues. Germline V lookup: CDR1 SGHTA, CDR2 FQGNSA. The CDR3 sequence is CASSTYSSRNQPQHF. CDR3 nucleotides: TGTGCCAGCAGCACTTACAGCAGCCGCAATCAGCCCCAGCATTTT.

CDR3 residues: CASSHKLTGSGNSPLHF. In nucleotides, the CDR3 is TGTGCCAGCTCACATAAATTGACAGGGTCAGGCAATTCACCCCTCCACTTT. This rearrangement joins TRBV18 to TRBJ1-6; 7 nucleotides line up with TRBD1. Germline trimming cut 4 bases from V and 7 bases from J; bases unmatched to any gene: 13. Germline CDR1 and CDR2: KGHSH and LQKENI. The CDR3 is made up of 17 amino acids.

This sequence joins TRBV9 and TRBJ2-3, with 8 nucleotides matching TRBD2. J gave up 6 bases and V 4 bases, and 10 bases lay outside the gene matches. CDR3 size: 15 residues. Germline CDR1 and CDR2: SGDLS and YYNGEE. The CDR3 nucleotides are TGTGCCAGCAGCTCTTACCGGGGGGGAAGTGATACGCAGTATTTT. Protein product: CASSSYRGGSDTQYF.

The chain carries TRBV7-6 and TRBJ1-1, with D perhaps matching TRBD1 (6 bases). Per the germline V gene, CDR1 is SGHVS and CDR2 is FNYEAQ. V dropped 1 base and J dropped 6 bases, with 12 bases sitting between them. The CDR3 length is 14 residues. The CDR3 loop reads CASSLDRVFAEAFF. The CDR3 region has the DNA TGTGCCAGCAGCTTAGACAGGGTGTTTGCTGAAGCTTTCTTT.

The chain recombines TRBV5-6 with TRBJ1-5, with D tentatively TRBD1 (5 bases). The length of the CDR3 is 15 residues. Trimming removed 1 base from V and 3 bases from J, with 11 bases in between. Germline V gene sequence: CDR1 SGHDT, CDR2 YYEEEE. In DNA, the CDR3 is TGTGCCAGCAGCTTGAGGTCAGGGCACAATCAGCCCCAGCATTTT. As protein: CASSLRSGHNQPQHF.

This clone was counted only a few times. The DNA of the CDR3 is TGTGCCAGCAGCCCGACCTACGAAAAAAATGAAAAACTGTTTTTT. Its translation is CASSPTYEKNEKLFF. The V and J genes are TRBV4-2 and TRBJ1-4; D call uncertain. The CDR3 extends over 15 amino acids. Trimming stripped 4 bases from V and 5 bases from J, with 14 bases between. Per the germline V gene, CDR1 is LGHNA and CDR2 is YNFKEQ.